The 8 T cell receptor beta chains below were found in one sample sequenced in a study of T cell repertoires in cytomegalovirus infection. TCRdb analysed the reads with MiXCR anew, one entry per CDR3 protein. The sample contains just under 300,000 distinct CDR3 sequences, about 9.2% of which appear only once. Material: PBMCs. The receptor source for this set is a human donor in good health (CMV status not recorded). Some clones in this sample may be carry-over from other donors' samples.

In this sample, this clonotype turned up many times. The CDR3 bases are TGTGCCAGCACTGGGCGCAACACTGAAGCTTTCTTT. The encoded protein is CASTGRNTEAFF. This chain links TRBV19 with TRBJ1-1; D is unresolved. Trimming removed 9 bases at V and 2 bases at J, with 10 bases between. Germline CDR1 reads LNHDA; CDR2 reads SQIVND (reference sequence). CDR3 length: 12 residues.

V gene TRBV5-6 combines with J gene TRBJ2-2, with TRBD1 identical over 8 bases. CDR1 is SGHDT and CDR2 is YYEEEE in the germline V gene. The CDR3 is made up of 19 amino acids. The ends lost 2 bases at V and 5 bases at J; junction bases unmatched: 17. DNA for the CDR3: TGTGCCAGCAGCTTTTGGGGCCCCTCAGGGGGCTGGGGGACCGGGGAGCTGTTTTTT. It is translated as CASSFWGPSGGWGTGELFF.

In this sample, this clonotype turned up many times. The chain recombines TRBV6-2 or TRBV6-3 with TRBJ2-3; D may be TRBD2 (6 bases). This CDR3 comprises 14 residues. Germline CDR1 and CDR2: MNHEY and SVGEGT. The V and J ends lost 7 bases and 4 bases respectively, with 15 bases between them. The DNA of the CDR3 is TGTGCCAGCACTCCCGGGGGATCGGCAGATACGCAGTATTTT. Amino acid sequence: CASTPGGSADTQYF.

This clonotype was observed many times. For the CDR3, the DNA is TGCAGTGCAAACAGGGACCCTGGGGCCAACGTCCTGACTTTC. Translated, it gives CSANRDPGANVLTF. This rearrangement joins TRBV20-1 to TRBJ2-6, with D tentatively TRBD1 (6 bases). Germline loops: CDR1 DFQATT, CDR2 SNEGSKA (reference sequence). Trimming removed 6 bases at V and 2 bases at J, with 11 bases between. CDR3 length equals 14 residues.

This clonotype was seen many times. The chain uses TRBV6-1 and TRBJ2-7; tentatively, D is TRBD1 (5 bases). This CDR3 has 18 residues. The ends were cut back, 5 bases at V and 3 bases at J, with 26 bases in the middle. The germline V gene has CDR1 MNHNS and CDR2 SASEGT. The CDR3 spells CASSSGHSRAKVLYEQYF. DNA of the CDR3: TGTGCCAGCAGTTCCGGACACTCACGTGCTAAAGTTCTCTACGAGCAGTACTTC.

The chain combines TRBV20-1 with TRBJ2-7; 8 bases align to TRBD2. The CDR3 length is 18 residues. V was clipped by 3 bases and J by 1 base; unmatched bases: 17. Per germline, CDR1 DFQATT and CDR2 SNEGSKA (reference sequence). The CDR3: CSARAPRSGGPSSYEQYF. The CDR3 region has the DNA TGCAGTGCTAGGGCCCCGAGGAGCGGGGGCCCTTCTTCCTACGAGCAGTACTTC.

This clonotype appeared many times. The chain carries TRBV10-3 and TRBJ1-3, with 7 bases lining up with TRBD1. The CDR3 covers 16 residues. Germline V gene sequence: CDR1 ENHRY, CDR2 SYGVKD. V lost 6 bases, J lost 0 bases, and 8 bases stayed unmatched. CDR3 nucleotides: TGTGCCATCAGCACCTCAAAGGGGGCCTCTGGAAACACCATATATTTT. Its translation: CAISTSKGASGNTIYF.

The chain is built from TRBV29-1 and TRBJ1-2, with D unresolved. The CDR3 is 14 residues long. The ends were cut back, 2 bases at V and 0 bases at J, with 10 bases in the middle. Germline V CDR1 and CDR2: SQVTM, ANQGSEA. CDR3 nucleotide sequence: TGCAGCGTTGAACCCGATCCACCTAACTATGGCTACACCTTC. It is translated as CSVEPDPPNYGYTF.